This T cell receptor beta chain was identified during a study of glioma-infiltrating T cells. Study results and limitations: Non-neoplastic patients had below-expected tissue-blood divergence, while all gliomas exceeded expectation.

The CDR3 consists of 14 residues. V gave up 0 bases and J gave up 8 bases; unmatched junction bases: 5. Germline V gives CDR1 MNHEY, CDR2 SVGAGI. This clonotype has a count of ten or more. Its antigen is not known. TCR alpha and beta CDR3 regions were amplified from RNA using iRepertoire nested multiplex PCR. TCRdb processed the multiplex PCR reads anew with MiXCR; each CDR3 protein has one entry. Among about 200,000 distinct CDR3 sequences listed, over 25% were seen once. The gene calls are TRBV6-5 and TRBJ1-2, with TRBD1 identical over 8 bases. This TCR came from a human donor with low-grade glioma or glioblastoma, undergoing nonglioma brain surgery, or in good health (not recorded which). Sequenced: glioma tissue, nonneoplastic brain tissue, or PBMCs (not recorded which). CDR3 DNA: TGTGCCAGCAGTTACTCGGACAGGGTTAGAGGCTACACCTTC. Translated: CASSYSDRVRGYTF.